The 18 T cell receptor beta chains below were found in one sample sequenced in a study of blood T cells in healthy people across ages. For the second PCR, which ran for about 7 to 11 cycles, a sample-barcoded 5' primer and a J-beta primer mix were used. TCRdb itself ran the 5' RACE reads through MiXCR, one entry per CDR3 protein. Among about 640,000 distinct CDR3 sequences, around three fifths were seen once, and the ten largest hold roughly 34%. Source material: blood. These receptor sequences come from a man between 60 and 70 years old in good health.

The V gene is TRBV20-1, the J gene TRBJ1-2; D possibly corresponds to TRBD1 (6 bases). Trimming cost V 3 bases and J 0 bases, with 14 bases left between them. The CDR3 is made up of 15 amino acids. Germline CDR1 DFQATT, CDR2 SNEGSKA (reference sequence). The CDR3 is CSASGGALANYGYTF. The CDR3 bases are TGCAGTGCTAGCGGGGGGGCCCTCGCTAACTATGGCTACACCTTC.

The chain uses TRBV7-2 and TRBJ2-5; the match to TRBD2 covers 7 bases. Trimming cost V 3 bases and J 5 bases; bases outside gene matches: 6. The CDR3 has 14 amino acids. Per germline, CDR1 SGHTA and CDR2 FQGNSA. The chain's CDR3 is CASSFTSGAETQYF. The CDR3, as DNA: TGTGCCAGCAGCTTTACCAGCGGGGCGGAGACCCAGTACTTC.

V and J are TRBV6-6 and TRBJ2-1; 10 bases fit TRBD2. The length of the CDR3 is 14 residues. Trimming at V came to 6 bases and at J to 5 bases, leaving 4 bases not matched to a gene. Germline V gene data show CDR1 as MNHNY and CDR2 as SVGAGI (reference sequence). The chain's CDR3 is CASRRTSGNNEQFF. DNA of the CDR3: TGTGCCAGCAGGAGGACTAGCGGAAACAATGAGCAGTTCTTC.

The V gene is TRBV7-2, the J gene TRBJ1-2; D is unresolved. The germline V and J ends were trimmed by 1 base and 4 bases, with 7 bases remaining between them. CDR3 length: 13 amino acids. Germline values: CDR1 SGHTA, CDR2 FQGNSA. In DNA, the CDR3 is TGTGCCAGCAGCTTAGATTTCAGCTATGGCTACACCTTC. Amino acid sequence: CASSLDFSYGYTF. The entire variable domain, with the rest obtained from reference TRBV7-2 and TRBJ1-2, is as follows: GAGVSQSPSNKVTEKGKDVELRCDPISGHTALYWYRQSLGQGLEFLIYFQGNSAPDKSGLPSDRFSAERTGGSVSTLTIQRTQQEDSAVYLCASSLDFSYGYTFGSGTRLTVV.

The genes are TRBV12-3 or TRBV12-4 and TRBJ2-1; the match to TRBD2 covers 11 bases. V gave up 5 bases and J gave up 4 bases; unmatched junction bases: 10. This CDR3 region has 17 residues. The CDR3 here is CASSPGGSGGAYNEQFF. The DNA of the CDR3 is TGTGCCAGCAGTCCCGGGGGTAGCGGGGGGGCGTACAATGAGCAGTTCTTC.

The rearrangement links TRBV5-1 to TRBJ1-2; D is possibly TRBD1 (5 bases). V shed 0 bases and J shed 5 bases, with 11 bases lying between them. This CDR3 contains 14 residues. CDR1 SGHRS and CDR2 YFSETQ come from the germline V gene. CDR3 loop: CASSLGGTEYGYTF. The CDR3 DNA reads TGCGCCAGCAGCTTGGGGGGGACGGAATATGGCTACACCTTC. The full variable domain, rest sourced from reference TRBV5-1 and TRBJ1-2, is KAGVTQTPRYLIKTRGQQVTLSCSPISGHRSVSWYQQTPGQGLQFLFEYFSETQRNKGNFPGRFSGRQFSNSRSEMNVSTLELGDSALYLCASSLGGTEYGYTFGSGTRLTVV.

The rearrangement joins TRBV28 to TRBJ2-5, with 9 bases that match TRBD2. The germline V gene encodes CDR1 MDHEN and CDR2 SYDVKM. With 0 bases clipped from V and 1 base from J, the junction kept 3 bases outside the gene matches. This CDR3 contains 16 residues. The CDR3 nucleotides read TGTGCCAGCAGTTTATGGACTAGCGGAGTCCAAGAGACCCAGTACTTC. Protein: CASSLWTSGVQETQYF.

This clonotype was seen once. V is TRBV20-1 and J is TRBJ2-1, with D uncertain. The CDR3 is made up of 11 amino acids. From germline, CDR1 is DFQATT and CDR2 SNEGSKA (reference sequence). Trimming stripped 5 bases from V and 8 bases from J, with 10 bases between. The DNA for the CDR3 is TGCAGTGCTCCTCGGCTGCATGAGCAGTTCTTC. Translating it yields CSAPRLHEQFF.

The V call is TRBV27, the J call TRBJ2-7; 8 bases match TRBD2. The DNA matches TRBJ2-5 better at its end, which makes the J call doubtful. In germline, CDR1 is MNHEY, CDR2 SMNVEV (reference sequence). CDR3 length: 15 amino acids. The CDR3 nucleotides read TGTGCCAGCAGTTTAAAGGGACTAGTCATAGAGACCCAGTACTTC. Amino acid sequence: CASSLKGLVIETQYF.

J is TRBJ1-1 and V is TRBV4-2; D is unclear. The V gene's germline CDR1 is LGHNA and CDR2 YNFKEQ. The length of the CDR3 is 14 residues. V was shortened by 0 bases and J by 10 bases, with 15 bases between the two germline ends. CDR3: CASSQDLTPNGAFF. CDR3 nucleotide sequence: TGTGCCAGCAGCCAAGATCTCACGCCCAATGGAGCTTTCTTT.

The CDR3 coding sequence is TGCGCCAGCAGCTTCGATTCGCCCTGGGGATCGGGTGAGACCCAGTACTTC. Translated: CASSFDSPWGSGETQYF. The chain joins TRBV5-1 to TRBJ2-5, with unresolved D. The CDR3 is made up of 17 amino acids. Germline V lookup: CDR1 SGHRS, CDR2 YFSETQ. Trimming pared 2 bases from V and 5 bases from J, leaving 22 bases between.

The rearrangement joins TRBV13 to TRBJ2-3, with D perhaps TRBD1 or TRBD2 (6 bases each). The V end lost 2 bases, the J end lost 4 bases, and 13 bases lay between the germline ends. Germline V gives CDR1 PRHDT, CDR2 FYEKMQ (reference sequence). The CDR3 runs 15 residues. The CDR3 bases are TGTGCCAGCAGCTTAAAGGGGGGCACTGCAGATACGCAGTATTTT. Protein product: CASSLKGGTADTQYF. The full variable domain, rest sourced from reference TRBV13 and TRBJ2-3, is AAGVIQSPRHLIKEKRETATLKCYPIPRHDTVYWYQQGPGQDPQFLISFYEKMQSDKGSIPDRFSAQQFSDYHSELNMSSLELGDSALYFCASSLKGGTADTQYFGPGTRLTVL.

This clonotype was seen more than once but under ten times. The chain links TRBV6-5 to TRBJ2-3; D possibly matches TRBD1 or TRBD2 (6 bases each). This CDR3 is built from 19 residues. V was trimmed by 0 bases and J by 2 bases, leaving 21 bases between them. The germline V gene has CDR1 MNHEY and CDR2 SVGAGI. CDR3 coding DNA: TGTGCCAGCAGTTACTCGAGTCCGGGGGTGGACAGCTCCACAGATACGCAGTATTTT. Translating gives CASSYSSPGVDSSTDTQYF.

This chain uses TRBV12-3 or TRBV12-4 with TRBJ1-2; 8 nucleotides match TRBD1. The V segment lost 8 bases and the J segment 6 bases; nucleotides outside the gene matches: 11. The CDR3 totals 14 residues. CDR3 DNA sequence: TGTGCCAGCCTTCGCGACAGGGGATGGCATGGCTACACCTTC. Its protein product is CASLRDRGWHGYTF.

This clonotype came up many times. The rearrangement joins TRBV2 to TRBJ2-7, with 10 bases aligning to TRBD1. After removal of 6 bases from V and 4 bases from J, the junction contained 0 bases not matched to a gene. Looked up from germline, CDR1 is SNHLY and CDR2 is FYNNEI. CDR3 size: 12 residues. CDR3 residues: CASRDRGYEQYF. CDR3 nucleotides: TGTGCCAGCAGGGACAGGGGGTACGAGCAGTACTTC.

The chain uses TRBV5-1 and TRBJ2-1, with 14 bases lining up with TRBD2. V trimming: 0 bases; J trimming: 7 bases; junction bases outside the gene matches: 3. The CDR3 spans 16 residues. Per germline, CDR1 SGHRS and CDR2 YFSETQ. The CDR3: CASSLGLAGGRNEQFF. CDR3 DNA sequence: TGCGCCAGCAGCTTGGGACTAGCGGGGGGGAGGAATGAGCAGTTCTTC.

The chain has TRBV6-6 and TRBJ1-1; D is unresolved. From germline, CDR1 is MNHNY and CDR2 SVGAGI (reference sequence). CDR3 length: 14 amino acids. V lost 2 bases, J lost 4 bases, and 11 bases lay in between. The CDR3 DNA reads TGTGCCAGCAGTTACGAGGGAATGAGCACTGAAGCTTTCTTT. Its protein product is CASSYEGMSTEAFF.

The CDR3 loop is CASTQTGSSYEQYF. As DNA, the CDR3 is TGCGCCAGCACCCAGACAGGGAGCTCCTACGAGCAGTACTTC. The rearrangement joins TRBV5-1 to TRBJ2-7, with TRBD1 identical over 7 bases. The CDR3 extends over 14 amino acids. CDR1 and CDR2 (germline): SGHRS, YFSETQ. V was pared by 6 bases and J by 0 bases, with 6 bases of the junction left unmatched.